This T cell receptor beta chain was captured by sequencing in a study of CD8 T cells in ankylosing spondylitis (dated by TCRdb to the late 2010s). Background for the entire study: To find TCR variants linked to disease, the study profiled T cell receptor beta repertoires in ankylosing spondylitis patients and healthy donors. In total, the full study cohort was made up of about 110 healthy donors and roughly 27 ankylosing spondylitis patients. Samples of peripheral blood were taken, and for ankylosing spondylitis patients, synovial fluid was collected as well.

Synovial fluid samples were paired with blood samples taken from the same ankylosing spondylitis patients. This clonotype was recorded a few times. Its antigen target is currently unknown. Base qualities are not at hand, and no much larger clone is one base apart. What the authors observed across the whole study: The disease-linked clones were reported to be significantly enriched in matched synovial fluid samples from ankylosing spondylitis patients. Some of the motif variants had been reported before in the synovial fluid and blood of reactive arthritis patients, a finding that suggests common disease-initiation mechanisms. The disease-linked clones had a CD8+ phenotype and were found at relatively low frequencies in peripheral blood. Blood from ankylosing spondylitis patients appeared to be characterized by a TCR beta motif made up of fewer than ten highly homologous amino acid variants.

Sequencing was performed on an Illumina HiSeq 2500. Quantitative 5'-RACE with molecular barcodes was used to prepare TCR beta libraries. In the paper's pipeline: Disease-linked TCR variants were identified with a new computational method built on a probabilistic model of VDJ rearrangement. The public reads were reanalyzed by TCRdb: fastp trimming at Q25, MiXCR alignment, in-frame beta chains only. Rows merge per CDR3 protein into single entries with the most common DNA and genes. TCRdb, not the authors, supplied the V and J calls. The sample has 150,000 to 200,000 distinct CDR3 sequences on record, about 32% of them singletons. The ten largest clones capture approximately 5.9% of the sample. The receptor was derived from a male donor with ankylosing spondylitis. Material: synovial fluid, either unsorted or a sorted T cell fraction (not recorded which).

The DNA sequence is as follows: TGTGCCAGCAGCTTAGGAGACAGTCGAGAGCCCCAGCATTTT. This codes for CASSLGDSREPQHF. The sequence links TRBV11-2 to TRBJ1-5; TRBD1 is possibly the D segment (5 matching bases). CDR1 is given as SGHAT and CDR2 as FQNNGV, both from the germline V gene. CDR3 length: 14 amino acids, cysteine to phenylalanine. Here the CDR3 DNA is all that survives: 42 bases in frame from base 1. Cut back by 1 base and 8 bases, the V and J ends lie 12 bases apart.